This T cell receptor (beta chain) was sequenced for a study of identical twins. General observations from the study: Insertions were reduced in abundant cord blood beta clonotypes but not in memory repertoires.

Per the germline V gene, CDR1 is DFQATT and CDR2 is SNEGSKA (reference sequence). V lost 6 bases and J lost 0, with 15 bases in between. The CDR3 spans 15 residues. A remark on this clonotype: The antigen is unknown.

TCRdb re-derived calls from the 5' RACE reads in MiXCR, one entry per CDR3 protein. The repertoire consists of more than 1.5 million distinct CDR3 sequences, with around 29% occurring once and the leading ten covering about 0.27%. This sequence joins TRBV20-1 and TRBJ2-1; D not certain. Input material: cord blood. This TCR was recovered from a newborn girl in good health. The CDR3: CSALADRSSYNEQFF. The CDR3 DNA is TGCAGTGCGTTAGCTGATAGGAGCTCCTACAATGAGCAGTTCTTC.